These T cell receptor beta chains were read from a single sample in a study of CD8+ T cells in alopecia areata. This table comes from immunoSEQ multiplex PCR, and its TCRdb copy is limited to in-frame clones, with some not included. Among over 120,000 clones listed, about 56% were seen once. Sequencing used CD8+ T cells sorted from blood, obtained at week 4, from a patient treated with tofacitinib. The receptors stem from a human donor with alopecia areata. The CDR3 runs from the conserved cysteine through the conserved F or W. Each record gives: V gene, clone size, D gene, J gene, CDR3 DNA, CDR3 protein. D genes are given only for firm matches. The listing skips clone size in some rows; elsewhere it reads once, few, many or a size class.

TRBV5-1	.	TRBD1	TRBJ1-1	TGCGCCAGCAGCTTGAATCCAACAGGGGTCGAAGCTTTCTTT	CASSLNPTGVEAFF
TRBV9	.	TRBD1	TRBJ2-1	TGTGCCAGCACCGGGACAGGGAGGTACAATGAGCAGTTCTTC	CASTGTGRYNEQFF
TRBV6-5	once	.	TRBJ1-2	TGTGCCAGCAGTCCAAGGGTAAACTATGGCTACACCTTC	CASSPRVNYGYTF
TRBV29-1	few	TRBD2	TRBJ2-1	TGCAGCGTCCGACCCAAGGTAGCGGGGGTTTACAATGAGCAGTTCTTC	CSVRPKVAGVYNEQFF
TRBV30	many	.	TRBJ2-1	TGTGCCTGGAGTCCCTTTCGTCCGGCTAGACCCTACTCCCTTCTCTACAATGAGCAGTTCTTC	CAWSPFRPARPYSLLYNEQFF
TRBV13	few	.	TRBJ1-1	TGTGCCAGCAGCTTAGTGGCAGGGCATTCTGAAGCTTTCTTT	CASSLVAGHSEAFF
TRBV6-4	.	.	TRBJ2-3	TGTGCCAGCAGTGAAAACACCAACCCCACAGATACGCAGTATTTT	CASSENTNPTDTQYF
TRBV15	.	.	TRBJ1-6	TGTGCCACCAGCCACCTGGGCAGCAATTCACCCCTCCACTTT	CATSHLGSNSPLHF
TRBV10-2	once	.	TRBJ1-1	TGCGCCAGCAGTGAGGGAAGGGTTGAAGCTTTCTTT	CASSEGRVEAFF
TRBV30	once	.	TRBJ2-1	TGTGCCTGGAGTGTGACGGTATACAATGAGCAGTTCTTC	CAWSVTVYNEQFF
TRBV5-1	.	.	TRBJ2-1	TGCGCCAGCAGCTCCGACAGGATTCCAAATGAGCAGTTCTTC	CASSSDRIPNEQFF
TRBV6-5	.	.	TRBJ2-7	TGTGCCAGCAGTTACTCGACCCCGACACCGATCAACGAGCAGTACTTC	CASSYSTPTPINEQYF
TRBV4-1	.	TRBD1	TRBJ1-2	TGCGCCAGCAGCCCCCACCGGACAGGGAACTATGGCTACACCTTC	CASSPHRTGNYGYTF
TRBV2	.	TRBD1	TRBJ2-5	TGTGCCAGCAGTGGGGACCGGGACAGGGAAGGTTTGGACCAAGAGACCCAGTACTTC	CASSGDRDREGLDQETQYF
TRBV7-9	few	.	TRBJ2-5	TGTGCCAGCACCCCCGTGGAGACCCAGTACTTC	CASTPVETQYF
TRBV29-1	.	TRBD1	TRBJ1-6	TGCAGCGCTGCAGGGGGGGCTGATTCACCCCTCCACTTT	CSAAGGADSPLHF
TRBV4-1	.	.	TRBJ2-7	TGCGCCAGCAGCCAAGACAGGGGTCCCTCCTACGAGCAGTACTTC	CASSQDRGPSYEQYF
TRBV27	.	.	TRBJ1-2	TGTGCCAGCAGTTTTAATGGGGGATTCTATGGCTACACCTTC	CASSFNGGFYGYTF